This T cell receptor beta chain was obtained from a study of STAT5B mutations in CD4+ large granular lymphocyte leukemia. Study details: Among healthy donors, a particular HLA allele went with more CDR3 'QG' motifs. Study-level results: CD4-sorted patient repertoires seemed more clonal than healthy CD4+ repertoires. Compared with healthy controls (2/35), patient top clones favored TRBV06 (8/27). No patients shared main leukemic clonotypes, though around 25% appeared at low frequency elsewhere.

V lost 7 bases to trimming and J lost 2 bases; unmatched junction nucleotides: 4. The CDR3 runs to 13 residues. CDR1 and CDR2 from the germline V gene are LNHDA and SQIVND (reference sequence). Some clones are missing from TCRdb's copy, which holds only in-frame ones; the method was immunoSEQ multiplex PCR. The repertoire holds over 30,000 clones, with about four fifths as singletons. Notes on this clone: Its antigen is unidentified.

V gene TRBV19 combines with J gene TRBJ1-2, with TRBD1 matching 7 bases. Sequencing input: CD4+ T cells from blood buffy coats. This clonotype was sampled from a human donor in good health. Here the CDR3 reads CASTPTGNYGYTF. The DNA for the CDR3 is TGTGCCAGTACTCCGACAGGGAACTATGGCTACACCTTC.